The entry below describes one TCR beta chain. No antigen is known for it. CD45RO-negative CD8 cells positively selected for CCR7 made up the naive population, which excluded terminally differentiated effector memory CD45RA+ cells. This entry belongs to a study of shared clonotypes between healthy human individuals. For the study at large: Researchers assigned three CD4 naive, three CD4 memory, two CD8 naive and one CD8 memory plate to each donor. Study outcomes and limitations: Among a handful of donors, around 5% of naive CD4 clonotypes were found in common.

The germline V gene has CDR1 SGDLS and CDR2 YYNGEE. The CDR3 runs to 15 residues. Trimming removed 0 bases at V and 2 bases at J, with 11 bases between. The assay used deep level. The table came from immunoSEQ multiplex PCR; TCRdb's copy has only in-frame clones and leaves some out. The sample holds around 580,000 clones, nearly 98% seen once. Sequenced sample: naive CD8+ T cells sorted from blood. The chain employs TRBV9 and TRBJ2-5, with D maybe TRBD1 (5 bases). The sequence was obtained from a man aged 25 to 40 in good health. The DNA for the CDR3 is TGTGCCAGCAGCGTAGTTGGACACCCACAAGAGACCCAGTACTTC. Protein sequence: CASSVVGHPQETQYF.